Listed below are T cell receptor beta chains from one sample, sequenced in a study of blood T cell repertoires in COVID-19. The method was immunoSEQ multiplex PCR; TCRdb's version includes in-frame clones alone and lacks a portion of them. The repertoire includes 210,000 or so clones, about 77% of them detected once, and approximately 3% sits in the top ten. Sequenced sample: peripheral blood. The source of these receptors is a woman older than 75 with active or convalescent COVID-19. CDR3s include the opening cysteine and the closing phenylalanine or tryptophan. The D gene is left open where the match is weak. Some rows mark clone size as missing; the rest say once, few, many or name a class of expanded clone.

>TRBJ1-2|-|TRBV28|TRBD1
TGTGCCAGCACCAAAACCAGGGGGCTGGATGGCTACACCTTC
CASTKTRGLDGYTF
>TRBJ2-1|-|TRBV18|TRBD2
TGTGCCAGCTCCCCCGGGACTAGCGGCATCAATGAGCAGTTCTTC
CASSPGTSGINEQFF
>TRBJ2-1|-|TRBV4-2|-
TGTGCCAGCAGCCAAGAGCGGCGGGAAAGCTACAATGAGCAGTTCTTC
CASSQERRESYNEQFF
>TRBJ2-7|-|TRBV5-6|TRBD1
TGTGCCAGCAGCTTGGCCCTCACCGGGACAGGGGACGAGCAGTACTTC
CASSLALTGTGDEQYF
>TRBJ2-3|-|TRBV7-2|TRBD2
TGTGCCAGCAGCCGCAGACTAGCGGGGGGACCAGATACGCAGTATTTT
CASSRRLAGGPDTQYF
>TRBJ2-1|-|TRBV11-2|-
TGTGCCAGCAGCTTAAACGGGGCGGGGAGCTCCTACAATGAGCAGTTCTTC
CASSLNGAGSSYNEQFF
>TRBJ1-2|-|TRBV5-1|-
TGCGCCAGCAGTCTTCCGTCAGGGACTAACTATGGCTACACCTTC
CASSLPSGTNYGYTF
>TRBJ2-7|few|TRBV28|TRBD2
TGTGCCAGCAGACGACTAGCGGGGGGGCCTTACGAGCAGTACTTC
CASRRLAGGPYEQYF
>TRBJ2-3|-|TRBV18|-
TGTGCCAGCTCACCGGCCGGCACAGATACGCAGTATTTT
CASSPAGTDTQYF
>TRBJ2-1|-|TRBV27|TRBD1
TGTGCCAGCAGTTACGTCACAGGGGGTACTGAGCAGTTCTTC
CASSYVTGGTEQFF
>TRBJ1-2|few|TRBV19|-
TGTGCCAGTAGTAAACAGACGGTCAACTATGGCTACACCTTC
CASSKQTVNYGYTF
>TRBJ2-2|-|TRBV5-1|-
TGCGCCAGCAGCGGGGCCGACCCTAGTTACACCGGGGAGCTGTTTTTT
CASSGADPSYTGELFF
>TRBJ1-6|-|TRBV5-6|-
TGTGCCAGCAGCCGCAGGGTCGGTAATTCACCCCTCCACTTT
CASSRRVGNSPLHF
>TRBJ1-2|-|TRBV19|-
TGTGCCTCCGCCGAGGCAGCTTATGGCTACACCTTC
CASAEAAYGYTF
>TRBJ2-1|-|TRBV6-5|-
TGTGCCAGCAGGGCTGCTTCCTCGTACAATGAGCAGTTCTTC
CASRAASSYNEQFF
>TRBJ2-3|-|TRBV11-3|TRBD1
TGTGCCAGCAGCTCACAGGGGGCTTTAGGCACAGATACGCAGTATTTT
CASSSQGALGTDTQYF
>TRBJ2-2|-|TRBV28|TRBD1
TGTGCCAGCAGGGGTACAGGGGGCACCGGGGAGCTGTTTTTT
CASRGTGGTGELFF
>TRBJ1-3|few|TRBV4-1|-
TGCGCCAGCAGCCAAACCCAGGGGTTGAGAAACACCATATATTTT
CASSQTQGLRNTIYF
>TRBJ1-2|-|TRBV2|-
TGTGCCAGCAGGATACAGGGCGGCTATGGCTACACCTTC
CASRIQGGYGYTF
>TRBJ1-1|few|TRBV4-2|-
TGTGCCAGCAGCCCGAATGCCCGGACAGTCACTGAAGCTTTCTTT
CASSPNARTVTEAFF
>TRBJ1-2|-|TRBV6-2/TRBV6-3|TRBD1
TGTGCCAGCAGTGCGACAGGGTATGGCGGCTACACCTTC
CASSATGYGGYTF
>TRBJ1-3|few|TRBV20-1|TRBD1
TGCAGTGCTAGTATCACAGGGGCGTCTGGAAACACCATATATTTT
CSASITGASGNTIYF
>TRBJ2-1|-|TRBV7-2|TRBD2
TGTGCCAGCAGCCCCTTTGGGGGGGGCTACAATGAGCAGTTCTTC
CASSPFGGGYNEQFF
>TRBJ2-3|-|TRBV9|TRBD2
TGTGCCAGCAGCGTAGATGGTAGCGGGGGCACAGATACGCAGTATTTT
CASSVDGSGGTDTQYF
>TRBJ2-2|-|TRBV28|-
TGTGCCAGCAGTCCCCCTCCCGCGGACACGAACACCGGGGAGCTGTTTTTT
CASSPPPADTNTGELFF
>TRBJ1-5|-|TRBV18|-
TGTGCCAGCTCACCCGGGACATCCAATCAGCCCCAGCATTTT
CASSPGTSNQPQHF
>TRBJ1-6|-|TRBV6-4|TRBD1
TGTGCCAGCAGTGAATCGGACAGGGGTCCCTCTCTCCACTTT
CASSESDRGPSLHF
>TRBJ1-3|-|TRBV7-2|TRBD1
TGTGCCAGCAGCTTAGACAGGGGCTTAGGAAACACCATATATTTT
CASSLDRGLGNTIYF
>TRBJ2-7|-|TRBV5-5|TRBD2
TGTGCCAGCAGCCCCCCGGGGCTAGCGGGGGGAACGAAGTACTTC
CASSPPGLAGGTKYF
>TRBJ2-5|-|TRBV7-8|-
TGTGCCAGCAGGTCCTTCCGGGACTCAAACCAAGAGACCCAGTACTTC
CASRSFRDSNQETQYF
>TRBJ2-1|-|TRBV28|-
TGTGCCAGCAGTTTAGTAGGTGGGGGGAGTTCCTACAATGAGCAGTTCTTC
CASSLVGGGSSYNEQFF
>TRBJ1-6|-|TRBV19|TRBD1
TGTGCCAGTAGCCCACAGGGGAGCAATTCACCCCTCCACTTT
CASSPQGSNSPLHF
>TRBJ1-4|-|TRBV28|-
TGTGCCAGCATCAACCGGGACATCGAGAAACTGTTTTTT
CASINRDIEKLFF
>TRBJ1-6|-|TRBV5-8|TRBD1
TGTGCCAGCAGGAGACAGGGGACGTATTCACCCCTCCACTTT
CASRRQGTYSPLHF
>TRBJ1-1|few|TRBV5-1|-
TGCGCCAGCAGCGAACCGACAGAGAACACTGAAGCTTTCTTT
CASSEPTENTEAFF
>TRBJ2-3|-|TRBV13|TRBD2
TGTGCCAGCAGCTCCGGCCCTGTTGCGGGGGGCACAGATACGCAGTATTTT
CASSSGPVAGGTDTQYF
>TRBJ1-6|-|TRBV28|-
TGTGCCAGCAAGACAGGAATAATTTCACCCCTCCACTTT
CASKTGIISPLHF
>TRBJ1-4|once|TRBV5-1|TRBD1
TGCGCCAGCAGCTCTAGACAGGGGACGCGAGAAAAACTGTTTTTT
CASSSRQGTREKLFF
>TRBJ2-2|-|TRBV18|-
TGTGCCAGCTCCCCTCCCGGGGAGCTGTTTTTT
CASSPPGELFF
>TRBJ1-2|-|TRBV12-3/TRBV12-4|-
TGTGCCAGCAGCCCGCCAGGTACCTATGGCTACACCTTC
CASSPPGTYGYTF
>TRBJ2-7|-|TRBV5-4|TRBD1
TGTGCCAGCAGCATCCGGACAGGGGGGACGGGTTACGAGCAGTACTTC
CASSIRTGGTGYEQYF
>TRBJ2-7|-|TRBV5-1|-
TGCGCCAGCAGCTTGGCCCAGGGCTACGAGCAGTACTTC
CASSLAQGYEQYF
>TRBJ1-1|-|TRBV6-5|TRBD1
TGTGCCAGCAGTCCAGGGGGCAAGAGGACTGAAGCTTTCTTT
CASSPGGKRTEAFF
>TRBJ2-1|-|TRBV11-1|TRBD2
TGTGCCAGCAGCGGTAGGCGGGGGGACAATGAGCAGTTCTTC
CASSGRRGDNEQFF
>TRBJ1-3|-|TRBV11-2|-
TGTGCCAGCAGCTACCAGGGAAACACCATATATTTT
CASSYQGNTIYF
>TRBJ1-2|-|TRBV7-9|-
TGTGCCAGCAGCTCCGAGGGCCGTCGCCTAAATGGCTACACCTTC
CASSSEGRRLNGYTF
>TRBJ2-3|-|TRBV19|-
TGTGCCAGTAGTATCCGAGGTCTTTTGGATACGCAGTATTTT
CASSIRGLLDTQYF
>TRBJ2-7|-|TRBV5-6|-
TGTGCCAGCAGCCTGAGGGTACCTCAACTCACCGAGCAGTACTTC
CASSLRVPQLTEQYF
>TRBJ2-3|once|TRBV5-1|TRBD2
TGCGCCAGCAGCTTGGGTAGCGGGGGGTACTCTAGCACAGATACGCAGTATTTT
CASSLGSGGYSSTDTQYF
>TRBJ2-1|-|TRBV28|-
TGTGCCAGCAGTCCTCAGGGATTCGGTTACAATGAGCAGTTCTTC
CASSPQGFGYNEQFF
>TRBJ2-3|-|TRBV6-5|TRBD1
TGTGCCAGCAGTTTAGACAGGGGGCGCGCAGATACGCAGTATTTT
CASSLDRGRADTQYF
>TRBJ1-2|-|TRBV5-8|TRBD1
TGTGCCAGCAGCTCGATTACGGGACAGGGGGTATATGGCTACACCTTC
CASSSITGQGVYGYTF
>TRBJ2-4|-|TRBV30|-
TGTGCCTGGACAGGGGCGGGCAAAAACATTCAGTACTTC
CAWTGAGKNIQYF
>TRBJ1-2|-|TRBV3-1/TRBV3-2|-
TGTGCCAGCAGCCTAGGGGCCTTCTATGGCTACACCTTC
CASSLGAFYGYTF
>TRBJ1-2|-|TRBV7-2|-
TGTGCCAGCAGCTTAGCTTGGCAGGGCCCCTATGGCTACACCTTC
CASSLAWQGPYGYTF
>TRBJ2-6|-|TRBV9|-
TGTGCCAGCAGCGTAGCAGGGGACGGGGCCAACGTCCTGACTTTC
CASSVAGDGANVLTF
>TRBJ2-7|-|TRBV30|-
TGTGCCTGGAGTGCCCTCAATAACAGGAGGGGCGAGCAGTACTTC
CAWSALNNRRGEQYF